This TCR beta chain was captured in a study of response to subunit inactivated influenza vaccine. TCRdb reprocessed the RT-PCR reads via MiXCR and lists one record per CDR3 protein. The profile covers around 600,000 distinct CDR3 sequences, with about 11% appearing a single time and approximately 10% taken by the ten largest. The sample holds a few counts of this clonotype. Germline values: CDR1 DFQATT, CDR2 SNEGSKA (reference sequence). V was trimmed by 3 bases and J by 0 bases, leaving 15 bases between them. This CDR3 region has 16 residues. The sample was also linked to a second study, of T cells expressing NK-cell markers. That paper adds: UMIs were included in TCR beta cDNA generated by 5'RACE template switching. In sorted CD3+CD56+NKG2C+, CD3+CD56+NKG2C- and CD3+CD56-NKG2C+ T cells, TCR beta repertoires were obtained. Sorting of alpha-beta TCR T cells alone was achieved in several experiments with an anti-gamma-delta TCR antibody.

This material consisted of PBMCs from blood, taken on the day of vaccination. This chain uses TRBV20-1 with TRBJ1-3; D gene uncertain. The source of this sequence is a man aged 45-65 years who received an inactivated influenza vaccine. The CDR3 DNA sequence: TGCAGTGCTAGGGGGATCCCCGAGAGCTCTGGAAACACCATATATTTT. Residues: CSARGIPESSGNTIYF.